This record looks at one T cell receptor (beta chain) sequence and its context. The antigen is unknown. Before DNA extraction, about 1-11 million cryopreserved PBMC were held in the samples. This entry is derived from a study of long-term antiretroviral therapy in people with HIV. General study results and limits: HIV repertoires spanned tighter CDR3 length ranges than controls did. ART adherence, viral resistance and therapy changes went unrecorded. Dominating the repertoire at all time points were the clones that expanded before ART.

An immunoSEQ assay, version v3.0, was performed at survey level. Generated by immunoSEQ multiplex PCR, the TCRdb table keeps only in-frame clones and is missing some. Of about 28,000 clones in the sample, approximately 85% were seen once. The V end was cut by 0 bases, the J end by 1 base, with 13 bases between. CDR1 and CDR2 from the germline V gene are SGHRS and YFSETQ. There are 16 residues in the CDR3. The source material was unsorted PBMCs, sampled 3 years after starting antiretroviral therapy. V is TRBV5-1 and J is TRBJ2-5, with D unresolved. The origin of this receptor is a man aged 35 to 55 with HIV. The CDR3 region has the DNA TGCGCCAGCAGCTTGGGTTCGACCGGCCTCCAAGAGACCCAGTACTTC. Translation: CASSLGSTGLQETQYF.